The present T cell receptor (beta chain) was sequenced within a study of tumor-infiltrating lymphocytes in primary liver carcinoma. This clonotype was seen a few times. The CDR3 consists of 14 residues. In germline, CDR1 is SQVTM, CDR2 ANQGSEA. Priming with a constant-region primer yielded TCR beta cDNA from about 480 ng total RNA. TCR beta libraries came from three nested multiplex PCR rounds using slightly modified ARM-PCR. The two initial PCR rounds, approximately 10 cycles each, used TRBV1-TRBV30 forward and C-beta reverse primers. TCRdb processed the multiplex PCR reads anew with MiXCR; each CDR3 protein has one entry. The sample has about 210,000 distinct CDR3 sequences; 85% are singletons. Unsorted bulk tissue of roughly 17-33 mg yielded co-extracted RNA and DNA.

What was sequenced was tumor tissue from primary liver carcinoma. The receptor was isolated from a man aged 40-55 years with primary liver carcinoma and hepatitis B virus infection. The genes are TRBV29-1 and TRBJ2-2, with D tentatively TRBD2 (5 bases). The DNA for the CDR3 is TGCAGTGTCCTCGGTCCGGGATCCAGCGGGGAGCTGTTTTTT. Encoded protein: CSVLGPGSSGELFF.